This entry lists 8 T cell receptor beta chains sequenced from one sample in a study of blood T cell repertoires in COVID-19. Repertoires were generated with immunoSEQ multiplex PCR, while TCRdb's copy carries only in-frame clones and drops some. The table lists a few hundred thousand clones, 65% to 90% of them singletons. The sequencing input was PBMCs or T cells enriched from blood (not recorded which). The receptor source for this set is a woman aged 18-29 years who had recovered from COVID-19.

This clone has only a few counts. The genes are TRBV5-4 and TRBJ2-5; 7 bases align to TRBD1. V was clipped by 4 bases and J by 3 bases; unmatched bases: 12. This CDR3 contains 16 residues. CDR1 and CDR2 from the germline V gene are SGHNT and YYREEE (reference sequence). The CDR3 sequence: CASSHLQGRVEETQYF. The CDR3 nucleotides are TGTGCCAGCAGCCATCTACAGGGGCGGGTGGAAGAGACCCAGTACTTC.

The chain is built from TRBV30 and TRBJ1-6; unclear D gene. Germline-derived CDR1 and CDR2 are GTSNPN and SVGIG (reference sequence). The length of the CDR3 is 11 residues. V was clipped by 3 bases and J by 10 bases, with 7 bases between them. The CDR3 DNA reads as TGTGCCTGGAGGAGAGAATCACCCCTCCACTTT. Translating it yields CAWRRESPLHF.

This clone was seen just once. CDR3 sequence (DNA): TGTGCCAGCAGCTTAAGAGGGTCGGTCACCTCTAACTATGGCTACACCTTC. Protein: CASSLRGSVTSNYGYTF. This sequence joins TRBV7-9 and TRBJ1-2; the D is unclear. Germline V gene data show CDR1 as SEHNR and CDR2 as FQNEAQ (reference sequence). This CDR3 region has 17 residues. The V and J ends lost 2 bases and 0 bases respectively, with 16 bases between them.

The chain combines TRBV10-3 with TRBJ2-6; 7 bases fit TRBD1. The germline V gene has CDR1 ENHRY and CDR2 SYGVKD. V lost 5 bases and J lost 2; bases outside the gene matches: 6. The CDR3 contains 16 residues. The CDR3 region has the DNA TGTGCCATCAGTCGACAGGGCGATACTGGGGCCAACGTCCTGACTTTC. Its protein product is CAISRQGDTGANVLTF.

The chain is built from TRBV19 and TRBJ1-5, with unresolved D. The CDR3 has 12 amino acids. CDR1 is LNHDA, CDR2 SQIVND, per germline (reference sequence). V was shortened by 3 bases and J by 5 bases, with 5 bases between the two germline ends. The CDR3 loop reads CASSMLDQPQHF. The CDR3 DNA is TGTGCCAGTAGTATGTTAGATCAGCCCCAGCATTTT.

J is TRBJ2-3 and V is TRBV28; 9 bases match TRBD1. Trimming at V came to 2 bases and at J to 2 bases, leaving 2 bases not matched to a gene. The CDR3 is made up of 15 amino acids. Germline V CDR1 and CDR2: MDHEN, SYDVKM. This CDR3 reads CASSLGTGHTDTQYF. In nucleotides, the CDR3 is TGTGCCAGCAGTTTAGGGACAGGGCACACAGATACGCAGTATTTT.

The chain links TRBV7-8 to TRBJ2-7; possible D gene TRBD1, 6 bases. Trimming removed 6 bases at V and 4 bases at J, with 19 bases between. Per germline, CDR1 SGHVS and CDR2 FQNEAQ. The CDR3 loop spans 15 amino acids. CDR3 DNA: TGTGCCAGCAGTCAATTTACAGGGAAGCGTTACGAGCAGTACTTC. Protein product: CASSQFTGKRYEQYF.

The chain combines TRBV12-5 with TRBJ2-7, with unresolved D. CDR1 and CDR2 (germline): LGHNT, FRNRAP. CDR3 length: 13 residues. Trimming took off 1 base at V and 7 bases at J, with 11 bases between the two ends. In DNA, the CDR3 is TGTGCTAGTGGTTTGGGAGGAAGGCGGGAGCAGTACTTC. This gives the protein CASGLGGRREQYF.